A selection of T cell receptor beta chains follows, all from one sample in a study of T cell responses to AZD1222 COVID-19 vaccine. Produced via immunoSEQ multiplex PCR; TCRdb's table is partial and in-frame only. The data show 100,000 to 150,000 clones, around 87% seen once. The sequencing used peripheral blood, collected on day 0 of AZD1222 vaccination. The receptor source for this set is an adult in good health. Each CDR3 is given with its conserved first and last residue. The D gene is left open where the match is weak. Size values are once, few and many counts, or a class for expanded clones, and some rows have none.

J: TRBJ2-2
V: TRBV28
size: once
D: -
CDR3: CASSLFPGLSTGELFF
DNA: TGTGCCAGCAGTTTATTTCCAGGGTTGAGTACCGGGGAGCTGTTTTTT

J: TRBJ1-1
V: TRBV6-6
size: -
D: -
CDR3: CASSTQGTTEAFF
DNA: TGTGCCAGCAGTACACAGGGCACCACTGAAGCTTTCTTT

J: TRBJ1-3
V: TRBV28
size: -
D: -
CDR3: CAGGEAGNTIYF
DNA: TGTGCCGGTGGGGAAGCTGGAAACACCATATATTTT

J: TRBJ2-7
V: TRBV6-5
size: -
D: -
CDR3: CASSSTPSYEQYF
DNA: TGTGCCAGCTCTTCTACCCCTTCCTACGAGCAGTACTTC

J: TRBJ1-5
V: TRBV11-2
size: -
D: -
CDR3: CASSGGVGNQPQHF
DNA: TGTGCCAGCAGCGGGGGGGTCGGCAATCAGCCCCAGCATTTT

J: TRBJ1-3
V: TRBV29-1
size: -
D: -
CDR3: CSVEWGGNTIYF
DNA: TGCAGCGTTGAATGGGGAGGAAACACCATATATTTT

J: TRBJ1-5
V: TRBV24-1
size: -
D: -
CDR3: CATTVLSYYSNQPQHF
DNA: TGTGCCACCACGGTCTTGAGTTATTATAGCAATCAGCCCCAGCATTTT

J: TRBJ1-3
V: TRBV9
size: -
D: TRBD1
CDR3: CASSDTGGSGNTIYF
DNA: TGTGCCAGCAGCGACACAGGGGGCTCTGGAAACACCATATATTTT

J: TRBJ2-2
V: TRBV27
size: once
D: TRBD1
CDR3: CASSFRTGSRIGELFF
DNA: TGTGCCAGCAGTTTTCGGACAGGGTCCCGGATTGGGGAGCTGTTTTTT

J: TRBJ2-7
V: TRBV2
size: -
D: -
CDR3: CASSDPASYEQYF
DNA: TGTGCCAGCAGTGATCCAGCCAGCTACGAGCAGTACTTC

J: TRBJ2-1
V: TRBV10-2
size: -
D: -
CDR3: CASRAPEAYNEQFF
DNA: TGCGCCAGCAGGGCCCCCGAGGCCTACAATGAGCAGTTCTTC

J: TRBJ1-1
V: TRBV5-4
size: -
D: -
CDR3: CASSLDYSNTEAFF
DNA: TGTGCCAGCAGCTTGGATTACAGTAACACTGAAGCTTTCTTT

J: TRBJ1-2
V: TRBV10-2
size: -
D: -
CDR3: CASSQGYGYTF
DNA: TGCGCCAGCAGTCAGGGATATGGCTACACCTTC

J: TRBJ2-1
V: TRBV2
size: -
D: -
CDR3: CASSLRPSNDAYNEQFF
DNA: TGTGCCAGCAGTCTCCGGCCTAGTAATGACGCCTACAATGAGCAGTTCTTC

J: TRBJ2-7
V: TRBV29-1
size: -
D: -
CDR3: CSVEAASYEQYF
DNA: TGCAGCGTCGAGGCAGCTTCCTACGAGCAGTACTTC

J: TRBJ1-2
V: TRBV6-5
size: -
D: -
CDR3: CASSYSQGVNGYTF
DNA: TGTGCCAGCAGTTACTCACAGGGTGTGAATGGCTACACCTTC

J: TRBJ2-1
V: TRBV3-1/TRBV3-2
size: -
D: TRBD2
CDR3: CASSPTSGGAAVYNEQFF
DNA: TGTGCCAGCAGCCCCACTAGCGGGGGGGCCGCAGTGTACAATGAGCAGTTCTTC

J: TRBJ1-1
V: TRBV3-1/TRBV3-2
size: -
D: -
CDR3: CASSQAWSGRGPEAFF
DNA: TGTGCCAGCAGCCAAGCTTGGTCAGGTAGGGGACCTGAAGCTTTCTTT

J: TRBJ2-7
V: TRBV20-1
size: -
D: -
CDR3: CSARAGYEQYF
DNA: TGCAGTGCTAGAGCGGGGTACGAGCAGTACTTC

J: TRBJ2-5
V: TRBV9
size: -
D: TRBD1
CDR3: CASSVGRQGVGETQYF
DNA: TGTGCCAGCAGCGTAGGGCGACAGGGGGTAGGGGAGACCCAGTACTTC

J: TRBJ1-4
V: TRBV3-1/TRBV3-2
size: -
D: -
CDR3: CASSQTGRTNEKLFF
DNA: TGTGCCAGCAGCCAGACGGGACGGACTAATGAAAAACTGTTTTTT

J: TRBJ2-3
V: TRBV7-9
size: -
D: TRBD2
CDR3: CASSLRAGGDTQYF
DNA: TGTGCCAGCAGCTTAAGAGCGGGAGGTGATACGCAGTATTTT

J: TRBJ1-2
V: TRBV6-1
size: -
D: -
CDR3: CASSETGIYGYTF
DNA: TGTGCCAGCAGTGAAACAGGGATCTATGGCTACACCTTC

J: TRBJ2-7
V: TRBV20-1
size: -
D: -
CDR3: CSARDLGEQYF
DNA: TGCAGTGCTCGAGACCTCGGCGAGCAGTACTTC

J: TRBJ2-5
V: TRBV27
size: once
D: -
CDR3: CASSSLPYQETQYF
DNA: TGTGCCAGCAGCTCCCTCCCGTACCAAGAGACCCAGTACTTC

J: TRBJ1-5
V: TRBV5-1
size: -
D: TRBD1
CDR3: CASSPDREGQPQHF
DNA: TGCGCCAGCAGCCCAGACAGGGAAGGGCAGCCCCAGCATTTT

J: TRBJ2-5
V: TRBV5-1
size: once
D: -
CDR3: CASSRGAGGQETQYF
DNA: TGCGCCAGCAGCCGGGGGGCAGGGGGACAAGAGACCCAGTACTTC

J: TRBJ1-2
V: TRBV5-1
size: few
D: -
CDR3: CASSLGPNYGYTF
DNA: TGCGCCAGCAGCTTGGGACCGAACTATGGCTACACCTTC